Listed below are T cell receptor beta chains from one sample, sequenced in a study of T cell repertoires in cytomegalovirus infection. For these TCRs, the target antigens are not known. TCRdb fed the reads into MiXCR, producing one record per CDR3 protein. This table has about 830,000 distinct CDR3 sequences, around a third appearing once. The source was cultured CD8+ T cells from PBMCs, collected from culture after CMV antigen stimulation. The source is a human donor in good health (CMV status not recorded). Some clones in this sample may be carry-over from other donors' samples. Both conserved end residues are part of each CDR3. Clone size, where shown, is once, few, many, or a class for clones that have expanded.

length,V,size,J,CDR3
14,TRBV7-2,NA,TRBJ2-1,CASSRDKRNNEQFF
12,TRBV18,many,TRBJ2-1,CASSPRPNEQFF
13,TRBV4-1,NA,TRBJ1-2,CASSQGDGYGYTF
13,TRBV4-3,NA,TRBJ2-3,CASSQNGVDTQYF
16,TRBV7-8,many,TRBJ1-1,CASSLDPTGENTEAFF
12,TRBV29-1,NA,TRBJ1-6,CSVAEPPSPLHF
13,TRBV7-9,few,TRBJ1-2,CASSLGGQDFYTF
16,TRBV6-8,NA,TRBJ1-5,CASSPRDRNSNQPQHF
14,TRBV5-1,few,TRBJ2-1,CASIREDQGNEQFF
15,TRBV13,NA,TRBJ2-3,CASSLEGRATDTQYF
19,TRBV29-1,NA,TRBJ2-1,CSVPFSGGGSLGSYNEQFF
13,TRBV19,NA,TRBJ1-1,CASSIPGETEAFF
15,TRBV28,NA,TRBJ1-5,CASRPQGGPNQPQHF
11,TRBV12-3/TRBV12-4,few,TRBJ2-3,CASSLNSPSYF
17,TRBV29-1,NA,TRBJ1-1,CSVQPEVTGARNTEAFF
16,TRBV18,NA,TRBJ2-3,CASSPPVSGAPDTQYF
14,TRBV28,NA,TRBJ2-1,CASSLGLINNEQFF
14,TRBV6-5,few,TRBJ1-2,CASSYQTGNYGYTF
17,TRBV4-1,NA,TRBJ2-1,CASSQSSMGNLYNEQFF
13,TRBV5-8,once,TRBJ2-7,CASSTLAAGEQYF